A selection of T cell receptor beta chains follows, all from one sample in a study of T cell responses to AZD1222 COVID-19 vaccine. Generated by immunoSEQ multiplex PCR, the TCRdb table keeps only in-frame clones and is missing some. Of 110,000 to 150,000 clones in the sample, approximately 83% were seen once. The sample in question was peripheral blood, obtained on day 0 of AZD1222 vaccination. Source of these receptors: an adult in good health. Each CDR3 is given with its conserved first and last residue. The D gene is left open where the match is weak.

CDR3	V	J	D	length
CAWSEGQGGQPQHF	TRBV30	TRBJ1-5	TRBD1	14
CASSPPGIRAEGTEAFF	TRBV18	TRBJ1-1	NA	17
CASTYRDGYTF	TRBV6-6	TRBJ1-2	NA	11
CASSEAWGGRPQHF	TRBV6-1	TRBJ1-5	NA	14
CAWGRASGVLEQFF	TRBV30	TRBJ2-1	TRBD2	14
CASSESYEQYF	TRBV11-1	TRBJ2-7	NA	11
CASSLEVDTQYF	TRBV7-9	TRBJ2-3	NA	12
CAWSVPSRPLETQYF	TRBV30	TRBJ2-5	NA	15
CASSLGKDYGYTF	TRBV9	TRBJ1-2	NA	13
CASSLDVGYTDTQYF	TRBV19	TRBJ2-3	NA	15
CASTYDNYGYTF	TRBV12-3/TRBV12-4	TRBJ1-2	NA	12
CASSPSGTLNQPQHF	TRBV18	TRBJ1-5	NA	15
CASSTGPGELFF	TRBV25-1	TRBJ2-2	NA	12
CASSAGDYGYTF	TRBV7-9	TRBJ1-2	NA	12
CASSQADREGNGYTF	TRBV4-2	TRBJ1-2	TRBD1	15
CASSFTGKAYNEQFF	TRBV11-2	TRBJ2-1	NA	15
CASSLDRRTEAFF	TRBV27	TRBJ1-1	NA	13
CASSEGARNTGELFF	TRBV10-1	TRBJ2-2	NA	15
CASLSESYEQYF	TRBV6-5	TRBJ2-7	NA	12
CASSEGGTGQFNTEAFF	TRBV2	TRBJ1-1	TRBD1	17
CASKERMNTGELFF	TRBV6-4	TRBJ2-2	NA	14
CASSPGTSGGKNNEQFF	TRBV9	TRBJ2-1	TRBD2	17
CAWSPFGQNIQYF	TRBV30	TRBJ2-4	NA	13
CASSLPYTEAFF	TRBV3-1/TRBV3-2	TRBJ1-1	NA	12
CASSQEGSPLHF	TRBV3-1/TRBV3-2	TRBJ1-6	NA	12
CASSGLETQYF	TRBV2	TRBJ2-5	NA	11
CASSQVIYEQYF	TRBV14	TRBJ2-7	NA	12
CASSLGQGTTPQHF	TRBV5-1	TRBJ1-5	TRBD1	14
CASSLVLDSLMACTF	TRBV27	TRBJ1-2	NA	15
CSVTSGHNEQFF	TRBV29-1	TRBJ2-1	TRBD2	12
CAWGTGETQYF	TRBV30	TRBJ2-5	TRBD1	11
CASSYIQANYGYTF	TRBV6-6	TRBJ1-2	NA	14
CAWSDQGGTEAFF	TRBV30	TRBJ1-1	TRBD1	13
CASSDGTGNTGELFF	TRBV10-1	TRBJ2-2	TRBD1	15
CASSRDRNNSPLHF	TRBV6-4	TRBJ1-6	TRBD1	14